The text below deals with one TCR beta chain. Its target is unknown. These data come from a study of cytomegalovirus exposure and HLA in healthy donors. Study-wide results and limits: The study put 150 to 200 TCR beta chains on its list as cytomegalovirus-associated. Confirmation was obtained in vitro that a few CMV-associated chains are specific for CMV antigens. Despite most TCR sequences being rare, some public TCRs occurred in many donors.

Donors were drawn from the approximately 120-subject validation cohort, separate from the roughly 670-subject first cohort. Some clones are missing from TCRdb's copy, which holds only in-frame ones; the method was immunoSEQ multiplex PCR. The table records about 57,000 clones, approximately 93% of them present only once. The source is a woman between 18 and 30 years old in good health and CMV-seronegative. What was sequenced was PBMCs.

The CDR3 loop is CASFLRGGYGYTF. Written as DNA, the CDR3 is TGTGCCAGCTTTCTACGGGGGGGCTATGGCTACACCTTC. The chain uses TRBV28 and TRBJ1-2; possibly TRBD1 for D (5 bases). Trimming took off 8 bases at V and 4 bases at J, with 14 bases between the two ends. The CDR3 consists of 13 residues. Germline CDR1 reads MDHEN; CDR2 reads SYDVKM.